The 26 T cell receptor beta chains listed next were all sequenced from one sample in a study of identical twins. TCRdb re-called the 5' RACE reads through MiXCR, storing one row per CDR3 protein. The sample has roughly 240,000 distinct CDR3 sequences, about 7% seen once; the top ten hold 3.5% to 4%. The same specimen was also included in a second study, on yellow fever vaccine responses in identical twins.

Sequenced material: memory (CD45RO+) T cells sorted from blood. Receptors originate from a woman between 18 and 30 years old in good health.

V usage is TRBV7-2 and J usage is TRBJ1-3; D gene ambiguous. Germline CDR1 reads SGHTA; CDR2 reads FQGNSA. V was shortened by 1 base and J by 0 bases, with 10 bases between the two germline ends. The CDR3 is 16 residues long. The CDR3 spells CASSLGPLSSGNTIYF. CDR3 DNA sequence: TGTGCCAGCAGCTTAGGACCCTTGAGCTCTGGAAACACCATATATTTT.

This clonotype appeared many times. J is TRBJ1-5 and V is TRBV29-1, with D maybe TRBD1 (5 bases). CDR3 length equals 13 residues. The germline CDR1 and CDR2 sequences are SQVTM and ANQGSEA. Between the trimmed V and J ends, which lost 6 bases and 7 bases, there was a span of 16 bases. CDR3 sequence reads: CSVARGLEQPQHF. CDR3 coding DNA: TGCAGCGTCGCAAGGGGTTTGGAACAGCCCCAGCATTTT. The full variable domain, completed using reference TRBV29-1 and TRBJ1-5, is SAVISQKPSRDICQRGTSLTIQCQVDSQVTMMFWYRQQPGQSLTLIATANQGSEATYESGFVIDKFPISRPNLTFSTLTVSNMSPEDSSIYLCSVARGLEQPQHFGDGTRLSIL.

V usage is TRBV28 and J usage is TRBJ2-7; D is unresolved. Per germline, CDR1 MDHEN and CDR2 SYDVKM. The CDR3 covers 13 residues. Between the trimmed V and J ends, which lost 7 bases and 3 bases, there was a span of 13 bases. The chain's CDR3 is CASISTPGYEQYF. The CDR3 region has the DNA TGTGCCAGCATCTCAACCCCAGGCTACGAGCAGTACTTC.

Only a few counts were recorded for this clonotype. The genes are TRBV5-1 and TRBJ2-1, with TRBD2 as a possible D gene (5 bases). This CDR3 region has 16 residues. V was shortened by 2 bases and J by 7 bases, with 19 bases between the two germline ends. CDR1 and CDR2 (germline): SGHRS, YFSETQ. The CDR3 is CASSFLEGIGGNEQFF. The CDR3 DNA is TGCGCCAGCAGCTTCCTCGAGGGCATAGGTGGGAATGAGCAGTTCTTC.

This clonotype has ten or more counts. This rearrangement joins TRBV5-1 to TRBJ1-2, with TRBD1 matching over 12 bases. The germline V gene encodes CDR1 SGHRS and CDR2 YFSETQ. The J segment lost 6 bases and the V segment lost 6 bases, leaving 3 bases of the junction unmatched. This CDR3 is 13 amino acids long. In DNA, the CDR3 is TGCGCCAGCACCGGGGACAGGGGGCATGGCTACACCTTC. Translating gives CASTGDRGHGYTF. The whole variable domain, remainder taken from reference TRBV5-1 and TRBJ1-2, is KAGVTQTPRYLIKTRGQQVTLSCSPISGHRSVSWYQQTPGQGLQFLFEYFSETQRNKGNFPGRFSGRQFSNSRSEMNVSTLELGDSALYLCASTGDRGHGYTFGSGTRLTVV.

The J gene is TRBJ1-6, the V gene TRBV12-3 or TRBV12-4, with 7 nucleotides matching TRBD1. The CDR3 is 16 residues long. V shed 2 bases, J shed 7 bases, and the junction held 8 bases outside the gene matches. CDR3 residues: CASSLRGQGGNSPLHF. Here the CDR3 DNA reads TGTGCCAGCAGTTTAAGGGGGCAGGGGGGAAATTCACCCCTCCACTTT.

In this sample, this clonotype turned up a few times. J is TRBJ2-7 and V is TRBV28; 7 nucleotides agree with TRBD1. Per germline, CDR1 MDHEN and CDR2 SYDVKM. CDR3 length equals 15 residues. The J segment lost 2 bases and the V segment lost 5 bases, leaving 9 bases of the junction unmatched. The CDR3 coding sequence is TGTGCCAGCAGTACGGACAGGAATTGGCCCTACGAGCAGTACTTC. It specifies CASSTDRNWPYEQYF.

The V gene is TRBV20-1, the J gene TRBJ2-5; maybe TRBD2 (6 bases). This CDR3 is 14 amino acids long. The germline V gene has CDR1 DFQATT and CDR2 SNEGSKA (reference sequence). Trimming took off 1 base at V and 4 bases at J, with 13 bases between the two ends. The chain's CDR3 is CSARASGLRETQYF. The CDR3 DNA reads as TGCAGTGCTAGAGCCTCGGGACTTCGAGAGACCCAGTACTTC.

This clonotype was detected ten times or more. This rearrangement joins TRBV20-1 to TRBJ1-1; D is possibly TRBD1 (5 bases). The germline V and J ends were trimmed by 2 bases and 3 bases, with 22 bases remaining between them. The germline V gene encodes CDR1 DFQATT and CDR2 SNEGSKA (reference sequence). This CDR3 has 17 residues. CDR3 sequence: CSARSLSRGLGDTEAFF. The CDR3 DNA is TGCAGTGCTAGATCCCTGAGTCGAGGTTTGGGGGACACTGAAGCTTTCTTT.

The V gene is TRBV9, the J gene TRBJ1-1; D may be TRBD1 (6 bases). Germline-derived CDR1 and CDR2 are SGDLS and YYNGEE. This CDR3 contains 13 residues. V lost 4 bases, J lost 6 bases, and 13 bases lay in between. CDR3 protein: CASSQGQNPEAFF. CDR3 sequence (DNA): TGTGCCAGCAGCCAGGGACAAAACCCTGAAGCTTTCTTT.

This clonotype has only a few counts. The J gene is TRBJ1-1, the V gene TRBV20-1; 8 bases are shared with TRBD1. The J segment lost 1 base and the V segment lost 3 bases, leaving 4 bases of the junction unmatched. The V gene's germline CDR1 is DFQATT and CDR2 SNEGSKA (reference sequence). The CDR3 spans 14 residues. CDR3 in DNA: TGCAGTGCTAGTCCCGGGACAGGGAACACTGAAGCTTTCTTT. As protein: CSASPGTGNTEAFF.

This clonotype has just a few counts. The CDR3 spells CASSQAELKDEQYF. The CDR3 nucleotides are TGTGCCAGCAGCCAAGCTGAACTTAAGGACGAGCAGTACTTC. The genes are TRBV4-2 and TRBJ2-7, with D unresolved. The CDR3 sequence is 14 residues long. CDR1 is LGHNA and CDR2 is YNFKEQ in the germline V gene. Trimming cost V 1 base and J 5 bases, with 12 bases left between them.

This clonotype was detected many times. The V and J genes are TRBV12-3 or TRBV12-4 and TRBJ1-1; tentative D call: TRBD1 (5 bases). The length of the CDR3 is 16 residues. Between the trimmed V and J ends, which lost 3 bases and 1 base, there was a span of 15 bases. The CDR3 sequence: CASSFGALTRNTEAFF. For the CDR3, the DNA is TGTGCCAGCAGTTTTGGGGCCCTGACGAGGAACACTGAAGCTTTCTTT.

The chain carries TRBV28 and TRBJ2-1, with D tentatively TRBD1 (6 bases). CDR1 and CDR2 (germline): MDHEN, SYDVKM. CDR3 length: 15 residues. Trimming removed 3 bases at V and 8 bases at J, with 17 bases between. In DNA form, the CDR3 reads TGTGCCAGCAGTTTTCCCCGACAAGGGGGACATGAGCAGTTCTTC. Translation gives CASSFPRQGGHEQFF.

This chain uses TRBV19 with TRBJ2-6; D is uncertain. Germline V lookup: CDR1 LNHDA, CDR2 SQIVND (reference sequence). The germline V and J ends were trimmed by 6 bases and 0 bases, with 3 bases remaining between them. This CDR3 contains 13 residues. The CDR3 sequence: CASSNSGANVLTF. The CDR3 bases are TGTGCCAGTAGCAACTCTGGGGCCAACGTCCTGACTTTC.

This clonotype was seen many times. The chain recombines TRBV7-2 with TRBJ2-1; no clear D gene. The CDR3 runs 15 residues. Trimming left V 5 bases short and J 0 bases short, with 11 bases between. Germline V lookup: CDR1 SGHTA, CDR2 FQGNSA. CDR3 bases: TGTGCCAGCAGCACCTCTTGGAGCTCCTACAATGAGCAGTTCTTC. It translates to CASSTSWSSYNEQFF.

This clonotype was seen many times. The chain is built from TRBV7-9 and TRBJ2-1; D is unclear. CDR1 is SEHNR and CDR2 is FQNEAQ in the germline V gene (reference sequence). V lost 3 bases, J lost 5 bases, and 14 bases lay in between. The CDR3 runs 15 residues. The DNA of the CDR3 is TGTGCCAGCAGCTTCGATTTAGTCCGAAACAATGAGCAGTTCTTC. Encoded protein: CASSFDLVRNNEQFF.

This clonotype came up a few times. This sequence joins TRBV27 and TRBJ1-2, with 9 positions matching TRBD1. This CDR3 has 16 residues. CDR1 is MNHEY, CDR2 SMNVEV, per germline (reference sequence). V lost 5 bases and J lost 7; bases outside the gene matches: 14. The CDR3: CASSPIFDRGWGGYTF. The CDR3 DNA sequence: TGTGCCAGCAGTCCCATATTCGACAGGGGGTGGGGTGGCTACACCTTC.

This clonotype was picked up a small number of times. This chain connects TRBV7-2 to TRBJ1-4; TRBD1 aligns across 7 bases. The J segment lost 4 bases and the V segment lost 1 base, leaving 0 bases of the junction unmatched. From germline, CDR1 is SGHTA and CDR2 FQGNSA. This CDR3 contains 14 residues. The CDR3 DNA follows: TGTGCCAGCAGCTTAGACAGGGGTAATGAAAAACTGTTTTTT. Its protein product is CASSLDRGNEKLFF.

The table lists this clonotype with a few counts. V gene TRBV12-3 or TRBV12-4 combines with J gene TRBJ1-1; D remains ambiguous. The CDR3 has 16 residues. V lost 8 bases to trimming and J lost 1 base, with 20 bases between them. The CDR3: CASGKSLETRNTEAFF. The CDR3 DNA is TGTGCCAGCGGTAAATCACTAGAGACTCGGAACACTGAAGCTTTCTTT.

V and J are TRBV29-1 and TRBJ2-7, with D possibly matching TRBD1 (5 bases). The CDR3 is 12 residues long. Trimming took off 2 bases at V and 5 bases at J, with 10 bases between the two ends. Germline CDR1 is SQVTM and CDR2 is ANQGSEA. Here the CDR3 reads CSVEQGLHEQYF. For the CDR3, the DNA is TGCAGCGTTGAACAGGGTTTGCACGAGCAGTACTTC.

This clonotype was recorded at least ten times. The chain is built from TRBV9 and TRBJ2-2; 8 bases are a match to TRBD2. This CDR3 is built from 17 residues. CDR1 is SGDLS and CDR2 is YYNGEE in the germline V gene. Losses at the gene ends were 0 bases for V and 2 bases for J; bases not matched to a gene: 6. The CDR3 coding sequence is TGTGCCAGCAGCGTAGGTTGGCTAGCGGGTAACACCGGGGAGCTGTTTTTT. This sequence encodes CASSVGWLAGNTGELFF.

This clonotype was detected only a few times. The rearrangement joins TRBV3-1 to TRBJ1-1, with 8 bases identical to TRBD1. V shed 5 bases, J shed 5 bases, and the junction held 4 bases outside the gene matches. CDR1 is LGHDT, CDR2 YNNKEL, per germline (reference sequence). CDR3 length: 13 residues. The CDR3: CASSNTGGTEAFF. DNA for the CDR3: TGTGCCAGCAGCAATACAGGGGGGACTGAAGCTTTCTTT.

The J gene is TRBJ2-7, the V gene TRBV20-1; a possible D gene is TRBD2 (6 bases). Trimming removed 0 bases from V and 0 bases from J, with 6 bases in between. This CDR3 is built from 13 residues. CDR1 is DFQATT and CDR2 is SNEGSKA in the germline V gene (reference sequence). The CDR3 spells CSARDGSSYEQYF. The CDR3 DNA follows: TGCAGTGCTAGAGACGGGAGCTCCTACGAGCAGTACTTC.

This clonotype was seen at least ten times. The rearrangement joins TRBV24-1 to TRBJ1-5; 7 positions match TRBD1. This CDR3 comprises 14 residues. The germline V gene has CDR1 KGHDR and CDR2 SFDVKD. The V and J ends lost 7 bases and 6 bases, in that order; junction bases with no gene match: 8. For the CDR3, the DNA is TGTGCCACCAGCGACAGGGCCGACGTTCAGCCCCAGCATTTT. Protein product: CATSDRADVQPQHF.

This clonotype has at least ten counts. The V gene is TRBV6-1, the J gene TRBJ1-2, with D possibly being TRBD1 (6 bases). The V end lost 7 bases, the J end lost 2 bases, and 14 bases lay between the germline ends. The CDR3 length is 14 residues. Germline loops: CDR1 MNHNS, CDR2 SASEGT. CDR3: CASTPQGRNYGYTF. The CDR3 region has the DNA TGTGCCAGCACCCCACAGGGACGGAACTATGGCTACACCTTC.